The 2 T cell receptor beta chains listed next were all sequenced from one sample in a study of blood T cell repertoires in COVID-19 (dated by TCRdb to 2020 to 2022). Receptor libraries were prepared by the immunoSEQ multiplex PCR assay. TCRdb stores this immuneACCESS table with in-frame sequences only. Part of the clones is absent; in the studies checked, under half of the shortfall reflects unresolved V genes, and no reason is known for the rest. Present in this sample are roughly 410,000 clones, about 88% of which were seen just once. The ten largest make up approximately 1.5% of the sample. The sample comprised peripheral blood. These receptors originate from a woman in her 40s with COVID-19, enrolled during active disease.

This clone has only a few counts. The CDR3 reads CASRTGPRGDTEAFF. CDR3 DNA sequence: TGTGCCAGCAGGACGGGACCGCGGGGGGACACTGAAGCTTTCTTT. The rearrangement joins TRBV2 to TRBJ1-1; D possibly corresponds to TRBD1 (5 bases). This CDR3 has 15 amino acids. The V gene lost 6 bases and the J gene lost 3 bases, with 17 bases spanning the gap. CDR1 and CDR2 from the germline V gene are SNHLY and FYNNEI.

J is TRBJ1-2 and V is TRBV28; the D is unclear. The germline V and J ends were trimmed by 4 bases and 3 bases, with 9 bases remaining between them. Germline V gives CDR1 MDHEN, CDR2 SYDVKM. This CDR3 is 13 amino acids long. CDR3 DNA: TGTGCCAGCAGTTACGCCACGGACTATGGCTACACCTTC. Amino acid sequence: CASSYATDYGYTF.